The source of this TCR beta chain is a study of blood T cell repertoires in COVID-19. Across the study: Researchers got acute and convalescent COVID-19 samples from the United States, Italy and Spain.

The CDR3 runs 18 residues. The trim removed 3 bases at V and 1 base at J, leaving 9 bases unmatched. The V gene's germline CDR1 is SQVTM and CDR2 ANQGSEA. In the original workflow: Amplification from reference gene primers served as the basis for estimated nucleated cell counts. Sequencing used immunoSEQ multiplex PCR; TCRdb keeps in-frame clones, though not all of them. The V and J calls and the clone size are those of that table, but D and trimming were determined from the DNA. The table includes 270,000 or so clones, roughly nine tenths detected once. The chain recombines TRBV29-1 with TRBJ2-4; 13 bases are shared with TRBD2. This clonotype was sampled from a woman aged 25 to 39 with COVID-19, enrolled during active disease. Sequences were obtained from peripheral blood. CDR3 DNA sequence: TGCAGCGTTGAGACTAGCGGGGGGTTAAGTGTGGCCAAAAACATTCAGTACTTC. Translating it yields CSVETSGGLSVAKNIQYF.